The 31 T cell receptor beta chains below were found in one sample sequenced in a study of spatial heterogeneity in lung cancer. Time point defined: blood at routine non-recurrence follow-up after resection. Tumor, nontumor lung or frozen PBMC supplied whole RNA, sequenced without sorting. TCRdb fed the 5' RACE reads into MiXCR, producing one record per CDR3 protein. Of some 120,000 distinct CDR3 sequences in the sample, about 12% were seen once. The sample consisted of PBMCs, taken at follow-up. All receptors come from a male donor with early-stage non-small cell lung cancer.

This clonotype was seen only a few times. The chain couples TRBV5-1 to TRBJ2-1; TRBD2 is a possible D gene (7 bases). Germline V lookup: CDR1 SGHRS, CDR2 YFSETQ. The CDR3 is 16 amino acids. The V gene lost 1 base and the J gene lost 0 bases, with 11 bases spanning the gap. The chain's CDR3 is CASSLPGGPSYNEQFF. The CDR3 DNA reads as TGCGCCAGCAGCTTGCCCGGGGGGCCCTCCTACAATGAGCAGTTCTTC.

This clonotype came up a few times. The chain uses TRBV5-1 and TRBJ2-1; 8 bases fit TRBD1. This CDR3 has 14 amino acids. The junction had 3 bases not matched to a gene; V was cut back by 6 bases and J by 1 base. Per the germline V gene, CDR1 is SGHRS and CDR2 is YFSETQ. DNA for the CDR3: TGCGCCAGCACCGGACAGGGTTCCTACAATGAGCAGTTCTTC. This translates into CASTGQGSYNEQFF.

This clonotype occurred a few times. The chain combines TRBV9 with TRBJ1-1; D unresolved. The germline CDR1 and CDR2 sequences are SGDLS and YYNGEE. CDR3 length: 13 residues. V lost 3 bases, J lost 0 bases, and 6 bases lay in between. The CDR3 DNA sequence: TGTGCCAGCAGCGGGTCTATGAACACTGAAGCTTTCTTT. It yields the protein CASSGSMNTEAFF.

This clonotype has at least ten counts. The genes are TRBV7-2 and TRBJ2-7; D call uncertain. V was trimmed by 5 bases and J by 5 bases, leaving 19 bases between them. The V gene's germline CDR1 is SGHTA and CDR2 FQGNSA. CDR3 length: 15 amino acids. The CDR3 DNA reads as TGTGCCAGCAGCCTAGTGGACGGCAGAAGGGACGAGCAGTACTTC. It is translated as CASSLVDGRRDEQYF.

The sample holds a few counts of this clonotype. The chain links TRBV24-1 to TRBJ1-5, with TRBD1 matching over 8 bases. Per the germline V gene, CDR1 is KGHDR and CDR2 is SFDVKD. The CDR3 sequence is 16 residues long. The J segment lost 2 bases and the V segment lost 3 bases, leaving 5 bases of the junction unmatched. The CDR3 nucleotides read TGTGCCACCAGTGATACAGGACAGGGCCGCAATCAGCCCCAGCATTTT. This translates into CATSDTGQGRNQPQHF.

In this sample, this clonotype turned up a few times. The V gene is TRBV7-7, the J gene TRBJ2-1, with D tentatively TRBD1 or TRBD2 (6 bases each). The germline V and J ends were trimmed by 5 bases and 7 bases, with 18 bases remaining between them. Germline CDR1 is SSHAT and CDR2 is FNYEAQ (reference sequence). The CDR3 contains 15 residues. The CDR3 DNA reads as TGTGCCAGCAGCCGGACGGGGGCCCAGGCTAATGAGCAGTTCTTC. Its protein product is CASSRTGAQANEQFF.

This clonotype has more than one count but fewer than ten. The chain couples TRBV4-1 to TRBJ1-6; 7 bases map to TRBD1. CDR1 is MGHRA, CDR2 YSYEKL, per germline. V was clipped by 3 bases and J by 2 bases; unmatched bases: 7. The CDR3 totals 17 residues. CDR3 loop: CASSHLYRGAYNSPLHF. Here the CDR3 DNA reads TGCGCCAGCAGCCACTTGTACAGGGGTGCCTATAATTCACCCCTCCACTTT.

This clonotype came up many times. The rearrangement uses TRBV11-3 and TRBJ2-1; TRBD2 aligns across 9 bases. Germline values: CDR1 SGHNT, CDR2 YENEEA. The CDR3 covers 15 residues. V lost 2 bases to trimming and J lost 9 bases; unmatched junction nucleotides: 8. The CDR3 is CASSLSGGGAGEQFF. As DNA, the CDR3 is TGTGCCAGCAGCTTAAGTGGCGGGGGGGCCGGTGAGCAGTTCTTC.

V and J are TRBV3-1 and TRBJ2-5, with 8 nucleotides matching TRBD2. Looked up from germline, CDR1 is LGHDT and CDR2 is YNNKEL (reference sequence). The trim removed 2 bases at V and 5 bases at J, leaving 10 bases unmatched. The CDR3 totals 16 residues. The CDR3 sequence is CASSQRSGGASETQYF. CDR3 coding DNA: TGTGCCAGCAGCCAACGGTCCGGGGGGGCTTCGGAGACCCAGTACTTC.

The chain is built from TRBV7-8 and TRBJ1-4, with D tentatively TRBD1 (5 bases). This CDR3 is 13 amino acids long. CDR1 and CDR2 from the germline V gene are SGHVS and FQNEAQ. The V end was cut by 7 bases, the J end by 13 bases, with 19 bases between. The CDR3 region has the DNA TGTGCCAGCAAGGAGCAGGGCTTTGGAGTACTGTTTTTT. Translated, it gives CASKEQGFGVLFF.

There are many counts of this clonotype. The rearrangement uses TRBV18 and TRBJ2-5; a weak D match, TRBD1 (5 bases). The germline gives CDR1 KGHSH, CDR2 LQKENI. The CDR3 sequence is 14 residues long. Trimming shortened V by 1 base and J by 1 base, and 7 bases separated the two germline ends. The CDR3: CASSPRDSQETQYF. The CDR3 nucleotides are TGTGCCAGCTCACCACGAGACAGCCAAGAGACCCAGTACTTC.

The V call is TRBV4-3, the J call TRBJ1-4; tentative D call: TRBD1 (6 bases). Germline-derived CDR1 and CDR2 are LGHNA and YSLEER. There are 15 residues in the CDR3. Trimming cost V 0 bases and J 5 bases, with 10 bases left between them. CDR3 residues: CASSQDGTRNEKLFF. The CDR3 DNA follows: TGCGCCAGCAGCCAAGATGGGACACGGAATGAAAAACTGTTTTTT.

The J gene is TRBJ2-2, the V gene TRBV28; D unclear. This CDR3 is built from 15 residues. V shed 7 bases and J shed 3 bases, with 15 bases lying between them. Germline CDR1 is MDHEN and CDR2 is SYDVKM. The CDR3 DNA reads TGTGCCAGCACCCCATCCGGTTCAGACACCGGGGAGCTGTTTTTT. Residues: CASTPSGSDTGELFF.

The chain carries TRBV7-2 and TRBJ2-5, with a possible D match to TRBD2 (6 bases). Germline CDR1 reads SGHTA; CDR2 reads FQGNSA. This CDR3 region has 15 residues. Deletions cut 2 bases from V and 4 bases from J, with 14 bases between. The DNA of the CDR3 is TGTGCCAGCAGCTTACAGGGCGGGGTGGGAGAGACCCAGTACTTC. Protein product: CASSLQGGVGETQYF. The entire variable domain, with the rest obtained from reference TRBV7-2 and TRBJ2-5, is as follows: GAGVSQSPSNKVTEKGKDVELRCDPISGHTALYWYRQSLGQGLEFLIYFQGNSAPDKSGLPSDRFSAERTGGSVSTLTIQRTQQEDSAVYLCASSLQGGVGETQYFGPGTRLLVL.

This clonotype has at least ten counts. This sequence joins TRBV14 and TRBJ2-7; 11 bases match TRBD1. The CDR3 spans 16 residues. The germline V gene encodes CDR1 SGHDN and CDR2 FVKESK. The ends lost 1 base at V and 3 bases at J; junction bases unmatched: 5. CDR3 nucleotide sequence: TGTGCCAGCAGCCAAGTTTATGGGACAGGGGGCTACGAGCAGTACTTC. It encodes CASSQVYGTGGYEQYF.

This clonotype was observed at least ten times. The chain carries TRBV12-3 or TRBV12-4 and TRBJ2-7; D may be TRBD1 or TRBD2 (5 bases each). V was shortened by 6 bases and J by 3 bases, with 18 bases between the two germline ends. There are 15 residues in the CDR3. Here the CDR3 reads CASRPAGGLGYEQYF. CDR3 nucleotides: TGTGCCAGCAGGCCCGCTGGGGGTCTCGGCTACGAGCAGTACTTC.

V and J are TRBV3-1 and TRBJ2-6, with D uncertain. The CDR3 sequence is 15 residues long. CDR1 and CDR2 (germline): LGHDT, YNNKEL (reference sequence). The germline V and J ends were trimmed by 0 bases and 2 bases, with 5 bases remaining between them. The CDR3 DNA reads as TGTGCCAGCAGCCAAGATGGAGCTGGGGCCAACGTCCTGACTTTC. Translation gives CASSQDGAGANVLTF.

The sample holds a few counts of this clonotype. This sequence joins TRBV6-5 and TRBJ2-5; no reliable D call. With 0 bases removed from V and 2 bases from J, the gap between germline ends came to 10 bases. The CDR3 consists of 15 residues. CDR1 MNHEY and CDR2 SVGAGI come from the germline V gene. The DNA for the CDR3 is TGTGCCAGCAGTTACTCGAGGCCCGATCAAGAGACCCAGTACTTC. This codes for CASSYSRPDQETQYF.

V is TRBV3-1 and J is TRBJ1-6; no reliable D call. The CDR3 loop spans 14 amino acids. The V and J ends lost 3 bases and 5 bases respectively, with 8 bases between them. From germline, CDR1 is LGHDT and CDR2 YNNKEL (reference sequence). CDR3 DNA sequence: TGTGCCAGCAGCCAGGGCATCGATAATTCACCCCTCCACTTT. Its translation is CASSQGIDNSPLHF.

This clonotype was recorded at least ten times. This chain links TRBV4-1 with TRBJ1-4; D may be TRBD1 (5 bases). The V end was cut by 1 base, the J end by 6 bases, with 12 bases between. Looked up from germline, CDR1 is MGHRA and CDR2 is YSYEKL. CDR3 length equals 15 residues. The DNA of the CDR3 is TGCGCCAGCAGCCAAGCGGGCAGGGATTATGAAAAACTGTTTTTT. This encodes CASSQAGRDYEKLFF.

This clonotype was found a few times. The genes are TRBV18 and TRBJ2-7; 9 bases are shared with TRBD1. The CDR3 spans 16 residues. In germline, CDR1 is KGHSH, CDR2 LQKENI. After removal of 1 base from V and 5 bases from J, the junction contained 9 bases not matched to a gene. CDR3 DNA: TGTGCCAGCTCACCACGCGCCGGGACAGGGACCCACGAGCAGTACTTC. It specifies CASSPRAGTGTHEQYF.

The CDR3 DNA is TGCGCCAGCAGCTTGGCACACCCGACCTCTCTCGAGCAGTACTTC. Its protein is CASSLAHPTSLEQYF. The chain couples TRBV5-1 to TRBJ2-7; D gene uncertain. CDR3 size: 15 residues. Trimming removed 0 bases at V and 6 bases at J, with 16 bases between. Germline V gives CDR1 SGHRS, CDR2 YFSETQ.

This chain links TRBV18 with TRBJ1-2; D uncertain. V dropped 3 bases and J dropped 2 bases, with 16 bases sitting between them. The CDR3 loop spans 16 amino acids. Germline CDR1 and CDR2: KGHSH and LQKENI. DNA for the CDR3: TGTGCCAGCTCACCCGTCCTGGGGTCACCCAACTATGGCTACACCTTC. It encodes CASSPVLGSPNYGYTF.

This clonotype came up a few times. This CDR3 reads CASSPPNRVDGYTF. In nucleotides, the CDR3 is TGTGCCAGCTCACCACCCAACAGGGTTGACGGCTACACCTTC. This chain links TRBV18 with TRBJ1-2; tentative D call: TRBD1 (6 bases). The CDR3 extends over 14 amino acids. Trimming took off 0 bases at V and 8 bases at J, with 13 bases between the two ends. Germline CDR1 reads KGHSH; CDR2 reads LQKENI.

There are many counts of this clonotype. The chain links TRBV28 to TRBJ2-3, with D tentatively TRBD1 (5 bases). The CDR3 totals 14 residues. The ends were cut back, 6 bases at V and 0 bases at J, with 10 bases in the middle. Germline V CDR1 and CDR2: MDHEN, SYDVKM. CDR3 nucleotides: TGTGCCAGCAGCTTTCAGGGTAGCACAGATACGCAGTATTTT. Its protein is CASSFQGSTDTQYF.

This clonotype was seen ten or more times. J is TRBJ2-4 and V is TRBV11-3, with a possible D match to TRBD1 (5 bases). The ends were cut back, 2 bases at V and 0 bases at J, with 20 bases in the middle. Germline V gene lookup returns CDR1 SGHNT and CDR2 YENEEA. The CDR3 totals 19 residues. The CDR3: CASSLPPLQVRVAKNIQYF. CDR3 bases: TGTGCCAGCAGCTTACCCCCTCTTCAGGTCAGGGTAGCCAAAAACATTCAGTACTTC. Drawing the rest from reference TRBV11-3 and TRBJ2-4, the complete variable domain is EAGVVQSPRYKIIEKKQPVAFWCNPISGHNTLYWYLQNLGQGPELLIRYENEEAVDDSQLPKDRFSAERLKGVDSTLKIQPAELGDSAVYLCASSLPPLQVRVAKNIQYFGAGTRLSVL.

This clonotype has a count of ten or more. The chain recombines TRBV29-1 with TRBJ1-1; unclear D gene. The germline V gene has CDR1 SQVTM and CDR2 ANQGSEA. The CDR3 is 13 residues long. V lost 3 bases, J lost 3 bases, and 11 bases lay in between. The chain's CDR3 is CSVDPRWDTEAFF. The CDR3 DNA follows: TGCAGCGTTGATCCACGATGGGACACTGAAGCTTTCTTT.

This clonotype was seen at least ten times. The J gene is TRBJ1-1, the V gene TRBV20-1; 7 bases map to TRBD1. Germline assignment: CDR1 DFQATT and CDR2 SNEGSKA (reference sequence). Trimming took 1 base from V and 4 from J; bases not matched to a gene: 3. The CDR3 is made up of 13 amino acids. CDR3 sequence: CSARAQGGTEAFF. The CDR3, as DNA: TGCAGTGCTAGAGCTCAGGGGGGCACTGAAGCTTTCTTT.

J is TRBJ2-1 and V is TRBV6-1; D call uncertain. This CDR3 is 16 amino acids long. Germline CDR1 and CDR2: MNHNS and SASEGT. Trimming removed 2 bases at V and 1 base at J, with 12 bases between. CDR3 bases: TGTGCCAGCAGTGAACGTGCCTGGCTGTCCTACAATGAGCAGTTCTTC. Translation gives CASSERAWLSYNEQFF.

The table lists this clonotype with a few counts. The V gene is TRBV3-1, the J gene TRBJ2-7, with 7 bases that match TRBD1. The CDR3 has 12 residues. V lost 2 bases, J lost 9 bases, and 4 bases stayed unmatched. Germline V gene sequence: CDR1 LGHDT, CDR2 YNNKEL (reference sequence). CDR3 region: CASSQRGQAQYF. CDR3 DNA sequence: TGTGCCAGCAGCCAAAGGGGGCAGGCGCAGTACTTC.

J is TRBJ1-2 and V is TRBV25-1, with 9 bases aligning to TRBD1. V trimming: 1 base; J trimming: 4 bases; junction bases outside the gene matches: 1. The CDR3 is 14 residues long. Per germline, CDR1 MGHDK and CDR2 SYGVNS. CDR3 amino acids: CASSESTGGYGYTF. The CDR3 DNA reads TGTGCCAGCAGTGAATCGACAGGGGGCTATGGCTACACCTTC.